This T cell receptor beta chain comes out of a study of blood T cells in healthy people across ages. The authors ran a second PCR of about 6 to 11 cycles using a sample-barcoded 5' primer and a J-beta primer mix. Using its own MiXCR run on the 5' RACE reads, TCRdb lists one record per CDR3 protein. In the table there are approximately 1,000,000 distinct CDR3 sequences, over 35% of which are singletons. Germline lookup yields CDR1 KGHSH and CDR2 LQKENI. V lost 5 bases and J lost 6; bases outside the gene matches: 3. This CDR3 has 13 amino acids. The chain combines TRBV18 with TRBJ2-2, with TRBD2 matching 7 bases. The receptor's source is a woman in her fifties or sixties in good health. The sample taken for sequencing was blood. The CDR3 sequence: CASSGDYPGELFF. The CDR3 DNA reads as TGTGCCAGCTCAGGGGACTACCCCGGGGAGCTGTTTTTT.